The 8 T cell receptor beta chains reported below all come from one sample, sequenced in a study of regulatory dendritic cells for organ transplantation. Sequenced by immunoSEQ multiplex PCR; TCRdb stores in-frame clones only, minus some. The sample records under 35,000 clones, under 90% being singletons. Source material: naive CD8+ T cells from blood. Subset given: CD45RA+ naive T cells. These receptors were taken from a human donor in good health.

V and J are TRBV2 and TRBJ2-3; 11 nucleotides align to TRBD2. The CDR3 contains 19 residues. CDR1 SNHLY and CDR2 FYNNEI come from the germline V gene. After removal of 0 bases from V and 2 bases from J, the junction contained 10 bases not matched to a gene. The CDR3 loop reads CASSEAVAGGPQNTDTQYF. The CDR3 region has the DNA TGTGCCAGCAGTGAAGCTGTAGCGGGGGGGCCTCAAAACACAGATACGCAGTATTTT.

The chain uses TRBV9 and TRBJ2-7; D possibly corresponds to TRBD1 (6 bases). The V end was cut by 3 bases, the J end by 6 bases, with 10 bases between. Germline CDR1 and CDR2: SGDLS and YYNGEE. The CDR3 extends over 12 amino acids. In DNA, the CDR3 is TGTGCCAGCAGCGACAGGGTTGGCGAGCAGTACTTC. Translating it yields CASSDRVGEQYF.

The sample holds a few counts of this clone. V and J are TRBV25-1 and TRBJ2-1; 7 bases line up with TRBD1. CDR3 size: 15 residues. The germline V gene encodes CDR1 MGHDK and CDR2 SYGVNS. V gave up 7 bases and J gave up 2 bases; unmatched junction bases: 8. The CDR3 nucleotides are TGTGCCAGCATACAACCGGGACAGACCTACAATGAGCAGTTCTTC. Protein sequence: CASIQPGQTYNEQFF. Complete variable domain (other parts from reference TRBV25-1 and TRBJ2-1): EADIYQTPRYLVIGTGKKITLECSQTMGHDKMYWYQQDPGMELHLIHYSYGVNSTEKGDLSSESTVSRIRTEHFPLTLESARPSHTSQYLCASIQPGQTYNEQFFGPGTRLTVL.

V is TRBV4-3 and J is TRBJ2-3, with TRBD2 identical over 10 bases. Germline assignment: CDR1 LGHNA and CDR2 YSLEER. V was clipped by 2 bases and J by 0 bases; unmatched bases: 11. The CDR3 sequence is 19 residues long. The chain's CDR3 is CASSQRRSGGVVSTDTQYF. In nucleotides, the CDR3 is TGCGCCAGCAGCCAAAGGCGGAGCGGGGGGGTAGTTAGCACAGATACGCAGTATTTT.

The chain has TRBV11-2 and TRBJ2-7; D remains unclear. The CDR3 covers 13 residues. Trimming pared 1 base from V and 4 bases from J, leaving 8 bases between. Per germline, CDR1 SGHAT and CDR2 FQNNGV. CDR3 sequence: CASSLGSPYEQYF. CDR3 in DNA: TGTGCCAGCAGCTTAGGGAGTCCTTACGAGCAGTACTTC.

This rearrangement joins TRBV5-8 to TRBJ1-1; D not resolved. Trimming removed 4 bases from V and 0 bases from J, with 7 bases in between. CDR1 and CDR2 from the germline V gene are SGHTS and YDEGEE. The CDR3 totals 13 residues. The CDR3 coding sequence is TGTGCCAGCAGCCTCACTATGAACACTGAAGCTTTCTTT. Its translation is CASSLTMNTEAFF.

This clone turned up a few times. The rearrangement joins TRBV5-4 to TRBJ1-4; TRBD1 is a possible D gene (5 bases). The V gene's germline CDR1 is SGHNT and CDR2 YYREEE (reference sequence). V shed 2 bases and J shed 6 bases, with 14 bases lying between them. The CDR3 consists of 15 residues. Here the CDR3 DNA reads TGTGCCAGCAGCTTCAGGGATGAGCCTGATGAAAAACTGTTTTTT. As protein: CASSFRDEPDEKLFF.

The chain has TRBV14 and TRBJ2-3, with no clear D. Germline V CDR1 and CDR2: SGHDN, FVKESK. The CDR3 runs 12 residues. The V end lost 3 bases, the J end lost 3 bases, and 4 bases lay between the germline ends. This chain's CDR3 is CASSHITDTQYF. CDR3 coding DNA: TGTGCCAGCAGCCATATAACAGATACGCAGTATTTT.